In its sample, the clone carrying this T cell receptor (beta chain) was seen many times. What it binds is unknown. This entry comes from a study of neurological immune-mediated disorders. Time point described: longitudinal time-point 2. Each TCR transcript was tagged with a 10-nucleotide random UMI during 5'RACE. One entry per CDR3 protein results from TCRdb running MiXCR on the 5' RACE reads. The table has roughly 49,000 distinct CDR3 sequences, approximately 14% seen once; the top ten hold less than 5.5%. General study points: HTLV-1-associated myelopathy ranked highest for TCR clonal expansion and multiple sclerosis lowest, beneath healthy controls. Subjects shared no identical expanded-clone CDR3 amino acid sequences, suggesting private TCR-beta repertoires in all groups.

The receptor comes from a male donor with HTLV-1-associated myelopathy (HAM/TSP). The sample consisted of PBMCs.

The CDR3 is CASSPPLEGGYTF. CDR3 sequence (DNA): TGTGCCAGCTCACCACCCCTAGAGGGTGGCTACACCTTC. The chain carries TRBV18 and TRBJ1-2; no definite D call. Germline-derived CDR1 and CDR2 are KGHSH and LQKENI. Between the trimmed V and J ends, which lost 0 bases and 7 bases, there was a span of 9 bases. This CDR3 has 13 amino acids.